The 9 T cell receptor beta chains listed next were all sequenced from one sample in a study of cytomegalovirus exposure and HLA in healthy donors. The PCR used 60 Vbeta and 13 Jbeta primers. Libraries were prepared by immunoSEQ multiplex PCR; TCRdb keeps only in-frame clonotypes and omits some of them. Among about 190,000 clones listed, more than 65% were seen once. Sequencing input: PBMCs. These receptors were taken from a man in his forties or fifties in good health and CMV-seropositive.

The chain combines TRBV19 with TRBJ1-1, with 8 bases lining up with TRBD1. Per germline, CDR1 LNHDA and CDR2 SQIVND (reference sequence). This CDR3 has 14 amino acids. V shed 6 bases and J 5 bases; nucleotides not matched to a gene: 8. The CDR3 spells CASSPDRVGTEAFF. In DNA form, the CDR3 reads TGTGCCAGTAGCCCGGACAGGGTGGGTACTGAAGCTTTCTTT.

About this clone itself: One end of the junction fails to match germline, which may point to a read error. This sequence joins TRBV2 and TRBJ1-4, with 9 bases aligning to TRBD1. The CDR3 consists of 11 residues. CDR1 and CDR2 from the germline V gene are SNHLY and FYNNEI. This CDR3 is CASSEDRGAVF. The CDR3 DNA reads TGTGCCAGCAGCGAGGACAGGGGTGCGGTTTTT.

The V gene is TRBV30, the J gene TRBJ2-3, with D possibly TRBD1 on 6 matching bases. V was pared by 0 bases and J by 4 bases, with 11 bases between. The germline CDR1 and CDR2 sequences are GTSNPN and SVGIG (reference sequence). CDR3 length: 14 residues. CDR3 residues: CAWSVDRQADTQYF. The CDR3 coding sequence is TGTGCCTGGAGTGTAGACAGGCAGGCAGATACGCAGTATTTT.

The chain couples TRBV6-1 to TRBJ1-5, with 10 nucleotides matching TRBD1. Germline V gene sequence: CDR1 MNHNS, CDR2 SASEGT. The CDR3 length is 18 residues. After removal of 2 bases from V and 2 bases from J, the junction contained 9 bases not matched to a gene. CDR3 sequence reads: CASSEMGQGILGNQPQHF. The CDR3 nucleotides are TGTGCCAGCAGTGAAATGGGACAGGGGATTCTTGGCAATCAGCCCCAGCATTTT.

V usage is TRBV5-4 and J usage is TRBJ2-5; TRBD2 aligns across 7 bases. The CDR3 extends over 16 amino acids. The germline V gene encodes CDR1 SGHNT and CDR2 YYREEE (reference sequence). The ends lost 4 bases at V and 1 base at J; junction bases unmatched: 10. The CDR3 reads CASSAQLAAGQETQYF. In DNA, the CDR3 is TGTGCCAGCAGCGCTCAGCTAGCGGCGGGCCAAGAGACCCAGTACTTC.

The chain carries TRBV4-3 and TRBJ2-3, with 14 bases aligning to TRBD2. CDR1 is LGHNA and CDR2 is YSLEER in the germline V gene. J gave up 2 bases and V 2 bases, and 3 bases lay outside the gene matches. This CDR3 comprises 17 residues. CDR3 DNA sequence: TGCGCCAGCAGCCAACGGGGACTAGCGGGAGCCACAGATACGCAGTATTTT. Protein product: CASSQRGLAGATDTQYF.

J is TRBJ2-2 and V is TRBV7-7; 10 bases fit TRBD2. Germline V CDR1 and CDR2: SSHAT, FNYEAQ (reference sequence). This CDR3 contains 16 residues. V was clipped by 5 bases and J by 2 bases; unmatched bases: 5. CDR3 DNA: TGTGCCAGCAGCCCTCGGACTAGCGGAAACACCGGGGAGCTGTTTTTT. Translation gives CASSPRTSGNTGELFF.

The chain couples TRBV19 to TRBJ1-5; a weak D match, TRBD1 (6 bases). Germline CDR1 and CDR2: LNHDA and SQIVND (reference sequence). This CDR3 comprises 14 residues. V was clipped by 3 bases and J by 1 base, with 7 bases between them. This chain's CDR3 is CASSIDRSNQPQHF. The CDR3 DNA is TGTGCCAGTAGTATTGACAGGAGCAATCAGCCCCAGCATTTT.

J is TRBJ2-7 and V is TRBV4-2; 10 bases align to TRBD1. CDR3 length: 14 amino acids. V lost 3 bases, J lost 6 bases, and 5 bases stayed unmatched. The germline CDR1 and CDR2 sequences are LGHNA and YNFKEQ. CDR3 region: CASSQSDRGGEQYF. In nucleotides, the CDR3 is TGTGCCAGCAGCCAGTCGGACAGGGGGGGCGAGCAGTACTTC.